This TCR beta chain emerged from a study of shared clonotypes between healthy human individuals. Overall study context: Three CD4 naive, three CD4 memory, two CD8 naive and one CD8 memory plate were used per donor. Findings of the study overall: For sorted subsets, rarefaction showed incomplete sequencing despite large depth.

As concerns this clone: The antigen is not known.

The V end lost 7 bases, the J end lost 0 bases, and 13 bases lay between the germline ends. Germline CDR1 and CDR2: MNHNS and SASEGT. The CDR3 has 15 residues. The donor population consisted of healthy HIV-negative adults with no recent acute infections or vaccinations. Into CD45RA+ naive and CD45RA-negative memory subsets, the CD4+ cells were split. Assay: immunoSEQ multiplex PCR; the TCRdb copy retains only in-frame clones and omits some. The sample holds approximately 740,000 clones, approximately 79% seen once. The sample taken for sequencing was memory CD4+ T cells sorted from blood. Noted subset: CD45RA-negative fraction. The rearrangement links TRBV6-1 to TRBJ2-1; possibly TRBD1 for D (6 bases). The sequence was collected from a woman in her twenties or thirties in good health. Here the CDR3 DNA reads TGTGCCAGCACTCTCGGACAGAGCTCCTACAATGAGCAGTTCTTC. It yields the protein CASTLGQSSYNEQFF.